Given below is one T cell receptor (beta chain) in context. Its target is unknown. Germline values: CDR1 MGHRA, CDR2 YSYEKL. This CDR3 has 15 residues. The V segment lost 2 bases and the J segment 2 bases; nucleotides outside the gene matches: 3. Thyroid ultrasound and orbital computed tomography, with clinical symptoms and serum thyroxine and TRAb, informed diagnoses. The sample is drawn from a study of T cells in Graves' hyperthyroidism and ophthalmopathy. Study-wide results and caveats: Ophthalmopathy, as predicted by the model, came a median 6.5 months after the prediction. Expanded thyroid clonotypes (above 0.001) were mostly also found in blood.

RNA transcripts served as the template for amplifying TCR beta CDR3 regions. An initial round of RT-PCR targeting the TCR CDR3 relied on the HTBI primer set. TCRdb re-called the multiplex PCR reads with MiXCR, one entry per CDR3 protein. The data contain some 620,000 distinct CDR3 sequences, 15% to 20% of them singletons. The sequencing input was blood. The sequence derives from a woman in her 30s with Graves' hyperthyroidism. V gene TRBV4-1 combines with J gene TRBJ2-7; 10 bases map to TRBD1. Here the CDR3 reads CASSQSGTGAYEQYF. In nucleotides, the CDR3 is TGCGCCAGCAGCCAATCCGGGACAGGGGCCTACGAGCAGTACTTC.